Below, 7 T cell receptor beta chains from the same sample are listed, as sequenced in a study of blood T cell repertoires in COVID-19. TCRdb's table, derived via immunoSEQ multiplex PCR, lists solely in-frame clones and lacks some. The table shows roughly 340,000 clones, with more than 80% occurring only once. The specimen sequenced was PBMCs or T cells enriched from blood (not recorded which). The receptor source for this set is a man aged 18 to 30 who had recovered from COVID-19.

This chain joins TRBV6-4 and TRBJ2-2; D unclear. The V gene lost 3 bases and the J gene lost 1 base, with 3 bases spanning the gap. The CDR3 extends over 13 amino acids. Germline V lookup: CDR1 MRHNA, CDR2 SNTAGT. CDR3 sequence (DNA): TGTGCCAGCAGTGATAAGAACACCGGGGAGCTGTTTTTT. The encoded protein is CASSDKNTGELFF.

The V gene is TRBV18, the J gene TRBJ2-5; 7 positions agree with TRBD1. The CDR3 covers 14 residues. Germline CDR1 reads KGHSH; CDR2 reads LQKENI. V gave up 3 bases and J gave up 4 bases; unmatched junction bases: 5. CDR3 DNA sequence: TGTGCCAGCTCACCTCAGGGGGTTTCAGAGACCCAGTACTTC. Residues: CASSPQGVSETQYF. Supplemented by reference TRBV18 and TRBJ2-5, the full variable domain reads NAGVMQNPRHLVRRRGQEARLRCSPMKGHSHVYWYRQLPEEGLKFMVYLQKENIIDESGMPKERFSAEFPKEGPSILRIQQVVRGDSAAYFCASSPQGVSETQYFGPGTRLLVL.

In nucleotides, the CDR3 is TGTGCCAGCAGCCCCTCTCAGGGGCTGGGGCAGCCCCAGCATTTT. Translation: CASSPSQGLGQPQHF. The rearrangement uses TRBV6-5 and TRBJ1-5, with D maybe TRBD1 (6 bases). The germline CDR1 and CDR2 sequences are MNHEY and SVGAGI. The CDR3 extends over 15 amino acids. V was clipped by 6 bases and J by 7 bases, with 19 bases between them.

The chain carries TRBV24-1 and TRBJ2-1; 11 bases match TRBD2. There are 15 residues in the CDR3. Germline lookup yields CDR1 KGHDR and CDR2 SFDVKD. The V and J ends lost 4 bases and 6 bases, in that order; junction bases with no gene match: 4. The CDR3 loop is CATSDPTSGGNEQFF. CDR3 bases: TGTGCCACCAGTGACCCTACTAGCGGGGGCAATGAGCAGTTCTTC.

This clone was observed a few times. The gene calls are TRBV7-2 and TRBJ2-3; 10 bases fit TRBD2. CDR3 length equals 17 residues. J was trimmed by 9 bases and V by 5 bases; bases with no gene match: 17. Germline V gives CDR1 SGHTA, CDR2 FQGNSA. The CDR3 coding sequence is TGTGCCAGCAGCCCCCAGCGGGAGGGAAACCCCGCGGGGACGCAGTATTTT. This gives the protein CASSPQREGNPAGTQYF.

This chain joins TRBV7-2 and TRBJ2-1, with D unresolved. Germline CDR1 reads SGHTA; CDR2 reads FQGNSA. Trimming removed 5 bases from V and 4 bases from J, with 18 bases in between. CDR3 length: 16 residues. The CDR3 DNA sequence: TGTGCCAGCAGCCCCCTAGTGGCGATCCATTACAATGAGCAGTTCTTC. Translation gives CASSPLVAIHYNEQFF.

The chain employs TRBV29-1 and TRBJ1-1; D perhaps matches TRBD1 (6 bases). Trimming took off 3 bases at V and 10 bases at J, with 15 bases between the two ends. The CDR3 is made up of 12 amino acids. CDR1 is SQVTM, CDR2 ANQGSEA, per germline. CDR3: CSVDTGGQLAFF. For the CDR3, the DNA is TGCAGCGTTGATACGGGGGGGCAGTTAGCTTTCTTT.